Here is one T cell receptor (beta chain) with its context. Its antigen remains unidentified. This specimen comes from a study of cytomegalovirus exposure and HLA in healthy donors. Broader study findings: The study designated 164 TCR beta chains cytomegalovirus-associated. With later analysis, a missense DCLRE1C variant became linked to TCR beta V- and J-gene trimming. Reportedly, a later analysis found an Asian-associated ancestry cluster had fewer N-insertions than the approximately 600-donor mean. TCR beta V segments were, for the most part, productive about 87% or about 30% of the time in an earlier analysis.

The CDR3 extends over 15 amino acids. CDR1 and CDR2 from the germline V gene are KGHSH and LQKENI. The J segment lost 4 bases and the V segment lost 4 bases, leaving 10 bases of the junction unmatched. With 60 Vbeta and 13 Jbeta primers, the PCR was carried out. The table came from immunoSEQ multiplex PCR; TCRdb's copy has only in-frame clones and leaves some out. The repertoire has about 160,000 clones, roughly 80% of them found once; the top ten carry 7%. J is TRBJ2-7 and V is TRBV18; 7 bases line up with TRBD1. The sequence was collected from a woman aged 25 to 45 in good health and CMV-seropositive. The specimen was PBMCs. Written as DNA, the CDR3 is TGTGCCAGCTCACTCTACCGGGACAGAACATACGAGCAGTACTTC. It encodes CASSLYRDRTYEQYF.